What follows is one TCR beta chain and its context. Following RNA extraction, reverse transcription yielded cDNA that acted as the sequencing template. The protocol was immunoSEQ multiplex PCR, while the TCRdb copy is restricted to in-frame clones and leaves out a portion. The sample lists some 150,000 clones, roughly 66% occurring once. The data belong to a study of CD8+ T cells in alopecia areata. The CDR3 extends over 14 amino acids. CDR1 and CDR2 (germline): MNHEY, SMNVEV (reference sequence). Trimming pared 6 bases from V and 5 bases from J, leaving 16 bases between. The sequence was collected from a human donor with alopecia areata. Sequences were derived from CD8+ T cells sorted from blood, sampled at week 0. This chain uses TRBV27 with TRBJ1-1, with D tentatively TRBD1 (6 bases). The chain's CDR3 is CASSAQGSGTEAFF. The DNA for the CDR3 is TGTGCCAGCAGCGCACAGGGAAGTGGGACTGAAGCTTTCTTT.